This T cell receptor (beta chain) was found in a study of shared clonotypes between healthy human individuals. Assay used: immunoSEQ multiplex PCR; TCRdb lists only in-frame clones, some missing. The table shows some 2.1 million clones, with 85% to 95% occurring only once. Study-wide results and limits: Across a handful of donors, naive CD4 shared roughly 5%, naive CD8 over 3%, memory CD4 roughly 2.2%, memory CD8 under 0.5%.

V lost 7 bases, J lost 0 bases, and 7 bases stayed unmatched. The CDR3 has 15 residues. CDR1 and CDR2 from the germline V gene are SGHRS and YFSETQ. Selected positively for CCR7 and CD45RO-negative, naive CD8 cells excluded terminally differentiated effector memory CD45RA+ cells. All participating donors were Caucasian adults from Nashville, Tennessee. As concerns this clone: Its antigen remains unknown.

The sequence was obtained from a man aged 18 to 30 in good health. Some clones in this sample may be carry-over from other donors' samples. Sequencing was performed on naive CD8+ T cells from PBMCs. The V and J genes are TRBV5-1 and TRBJ1-1; 9 bases are a match to TRBD1. The CDR3 spells CASARDRAMNTEAFF. The CDR3 nucleotides are TGCGCCAGCGCCCGGGACAGGGCGATGAACACTGAAGCTTTCTTT.